This entry features one T cell receptor (beta chain) sequence. Its antigen is unidentified. Germline-derived CDR1 and CDR2 are ENHRY and SYGVKD. V gave up 6 bases and J gave up 4 bases, with 15 bases separating them. The CDR3 is 14 amino acids. This entry is derived from a study of beta chain features in type 1 diabetes. Whole-study findings and limits: In every one of the four CD4+ subsets, TCRB CDR3s were moderately but significantly shorter in Type 1 diabetes patients.

Expressed TCRB transcripts were sequenced after all isolated RNA was converted to cDNA. The protocol was immunoSEQ multiplex PCR, while the TCRdb copy is restricted to in-frame clones and leaves out a portion. The sample yields roughly 400,000 clones, around a tenth seen once. The sequence was obtained from a man aged 25-45 years with type 1 diabetes. The rearrangement uses TRBV10-3 and TRBJ1-2, with TRBD1 as a possible D gene (5 bases). Sequenced material: central memory CD4+ T cells from blood. The CDR3 nucleotides read TGTGCCATCAGGACCGACAGCGGGGGCTATGGCTACACCTTC. Encoded protein: CAIRTDSGGYGYTF.